This T cell receptor (beta chain) was identified during a study of blood T cell repertoires in COVID-19. This CDR3 contains 13 residues. The germline gives CDR1 MNHEY, CDR2 SMNVEV (reference sequence). Deletions cut 2 bases from V and 10 bases from J, with 12 bases between. Libraries were prepared by immunoSEQ multiplex PCR; TCRdb keeps only in-frame clonotypes and omits some of them. The sample lists more than 200,000 clones; around 86% were seen once. V is TRBV27 and J is TRBJ2-1, with D tentatively TRBD2 (7 bases). Sequenced input: PBMCs or T cells enriched from blood (not recorded which). This clonotype was sampled from a man aged 25 to 40 in a cohort exposed to, infected with or recovered from COVID-19 (not recorded which). The CDR3 spells CASSLGRGSEQFF. The CDR3 bases are TGTGCCAGCAGTTTAGGGAGGGGGAGCGAGCAGTTCTTC.